One TCR beta chain is described in this entry. The antigen is not known. The time point: proximal margin of the surgical specimen (macroscopically non-inflamed). The sample comes from a study of T cell repertoires in ileal Crohn's disease. Study findings and constraints: Clonal expansions were more frequent in active smokers than non-smokers at surgery.

Germline CDR1 and CDR2: SGHTA and FQGNSA. The CDR3 covers 14 residues. The ends were cut back, 1 base at V and 3 bases at J, with 10 bases in the middle. Assay used: immunoSEQ multiplex PCR; TCRdb lists only in-frame clones, some missing. The sample has some 4,000 clones; roughly 72% are singletons. The chain is built from TRBV7-2 and TRBJ2-7; D may be TRBD2 (6 bases). The sequenced sample consisted of ileal tissue. The TCR was taken from an adult with Crohn's disease. This CDR3 reads CASSLGLGFYEQYF. DNA of the CDR3: TGTGCCAGCAGCTTAGGACTAGGATTCTACGAGCAGTACTTC.